What follows are 32 T cell receptor beta chains derived from one specimen sequenced in a study of siplizumab effects on memory and regulatory T cells. The method was immunoSEQ multiplex PCR; TCRdb's version includes in-frame clones alone and lacks a portion of them. The sample carries tens of thousands of clones, 90% to 95% recorded once. The specimen sequenced was CD8+ T cells sorted from blood. Receptors originate from a human donor in good health.

This clone came up once. The chain uses TRBV11-2 and TRBJ2-1; 7 bases line up with TRBD2. Germline CDR1 is SGHAT and CDR2 is FQNNGV. The CDR3 sequence is 13 residues long. Unmatched junction bases numbered 3, after V lost 10 bases and J lost 0 bases. The CDR3 DNA is TGTGCCACCCGGGACTACTCCTACAATGAGCAGTTCTTC. This codes for CATRDYSYNEQFF.

The V and J genes are TRBV7-9 and TRBJ2-2; D remains ambiguous. Germline CDR1 reads SEHNR; CDR2 reads FQNEAQ (reference sequence). The CDR3 covers 14 residues. Trimming pared 3 bases from V and 1 base from J, leaving 6 bases between. The CDR3 spells CASSFVRNTGELFF. CDR3 sequence (DNA): TGTGCCAGCAGCTTCGTGCGGAACACCGGGGAGCTGTTTTTT.

This clone has a single count. Compared with germline, one end of the junction differs, possibly owing to a read error. The chain couples TRBV7-7 to TRBJ2-1; 10 bases are a match to TRBD1. The CDR3 contains 15 residues. CDR1 is SSHAT, CDR2 FNYEAQ, per germline (reference sequence). The DNA for the CDR3 is TGTGCTAGCAGCCCCGGGACAGGGGATAACAATGAGCAGTTCTTC. Protein sequence: CASSPGTGDNNEQFF.

The chain joins TRBV7-6 to TRBJ1-1; D possibly corresponds to TRBD1 (5 bases). The CDR3 is made up of 16 amino acids. V was cut by 1 base and J by 4 bases, with 16 bases left in between. From germline, CDR1 is SGHVS and CDR2 FNYEAQ. The chain's CDR3 is CASSLDGGAGGTEAFF. The DNA for the CDR3 is TGTGCCAGCAGCTTAGATGGAGGGGCCGGGGGCACTGAAGCTTTCTTT.

This rearrangement joins TRBV4-1 to TRBJ2-3; 9 bases fit TRBD2. Unmatched junction bases numbered 3, after V lost 0 bases and J lost 2 bases. Germline V lookup: CDR1 MGHRA, CDR2 YSYEKL. The CDR3 has 16 amino acids. CDR3 region: CASSQDRTSDTDTQYF. CDR3 nucleotide sequence: TGCGCCAGCAGCCAAGATAGGACTAGCGACACAGATACGCAGTATTTT.

This chain links TRBV4-3 with TRBJ1-1; D is perhaps TRBD1 (5 bases). The CDR3 is 13 amino acids. V was shortened by 0 bases and J by 6 bases, with 8 bases between the two germline ends. Germline V gene data show CDR1 as LGHNA and CDR2 as YSLEER. The CDR3 nucleotides are TGCGCCAGCAGCCAAGACAGGGTCTCTGAAGCTTTCTTT. Translated: CASSQDRVSEAFF.

V and J are TRBV9 and TRBJ2-3; 8 bases are shared with TRBD1. The CDR3 is 16 amino acids. Unmatched junction bases numbered 8, after V lost 3 bases and J lost 2 bases. Germline-derived CDR1 and CDR2 are SGDLS and YYNGEE. The CDR3 is CASSAELGQVTDTQYF. The CDR3 region has the DNA TGTGCCAGCAGCGCAGAACTGGGACAGGTCACAGATACGCAGTATTTT.

CDR3 region: CASSEGRTVTGNEQFF. The CDR3 nucleotides are TGTGCCAGCAGCGAGGGACGAACTGTGACTGGCAATGAGCAGTTCTTC. This chain uses TRBV9 with TRBJ2-1; D tentatively fits TRBD1 or TRBD2 (5 bases each). The CDR3 sequence is 16 residues long. Germline V gene lookup returns CDR1 SGDLS and CDR2 YYNGEE. V dropped 3 bases and J dropped 6 bases, with 19 bases sitting between them.

The chain joins TRBV4-1 to TRBJ2-7; the match to TRBD1 covers 8 bases. CDR3 length equals 14 residues. Germline trimming cut 1 base from V and 2 bases from J; bases unmatched to any gene: 1. The germline V gene has CDR1 MGHRA and CDR2 YSYEKL. CDR3: CASSQAGGTYEQYF. DNA for the CDR3: TGCGCCAGCAGCCAAGCAGGGGGCACCTACGAGCAGTACTTC.

This clone was seen just once. The CDR3 DNA reads as TGTGCCAGCAGGTCCATGAGGACAGATACGCAGTATTTT. This codes for CASRSMRTDTQYF. The chain carries TRBV7-2 and TRBJ2-3, with D unresolved. Germline CDR1 is SGHTA and CDR2 is FQGNSA. The CDR3 contains 13 residues. The V end lost 6 bases, the J end lost 3 bases, and 10 bases lay between the germline ends. The whole variable domain, remainder taken from reference TRBV7-2 and TRBJ2-3, is GAGVSQSPSNKVTEKGKDVELRCDPISGHTALYWYRQSLGQGLEFLIYFQGNSAPDKSGLPSDRFSAERTGGSVSTLTIQRTQQEDSAVYLCASRSMRTDTQYFGPGTRLTVL.

This chain joins TRBV27 and TRBJ1-3; D perhaps matches TRBD1 (6 bases). V shed 6 bases and J shed 8 bases, with 29 bases lying between them. This CDR3 region has 18 residues. Per the germline V gene, CDR1 is MNHEY and CDR2 is SMNVEV (reference sequence). CDR3: CASSPLTPAGFRGDTIYF. CDR3 nucleotides: TGTGCCAGCAGCCCACTAACCCCCGCAGGCTTTAGGGGGGACACCATATATTTT.

The chain carries TRBV6-4 and TRBJ2-4; no clear D gene. The CDR3 covers 15 residues. Germline assignment: CDR1 MRHNA and CDR2 SNTAGT. Deletions cut 2 bases from V and 9 bases from J, with 17 bases between. The CDR3 DNA sequence: TGTGCCAGCAGTGACCCCCACCAGGATGGTAGCATTCAGTACTTC. Amino acids: CASSDPHQDGSIQYF.

This clone was seen only a few times. The chain combines TRBV25-1 with TRBJ2-5, with D tentatively TRBD2 (5 bases). Germline V gene lookup returns CDR1 MGHDK and CDR2 SYGVNS. The CDR3 is 15 amino acids. Trimming removed 0 bases from V and 4 bases from J, with 12 bases in between. The CDR3 DNA reads as TGTGCCAGCAGTGAATATGAGGGTATGGGAGAGACCCAGTACTTC. It codes for CASSEYEGMGETQYF.

The CDR3: CASSLELQGTSYTF. CDR3 nucleotides: TGTGCCAGCAGCTTAGAGCTCCAGGGGACGAGCTACACCTTC. This rearrangement joins TRBV11-2 to TRBJ1-2; weak D call: TRBD1 (6 bases). Germline V CDR1 and CDR2: SGHAT, FQNNGV. V shed 0 bases and J shed 9 bases, with 14 bases lying between them. This CDR3 contains 14 residues.

This chain connects TRBV5-6 to TRBJ2-7; D perhaps matches TRBD1 (5 bases). This CDR3 spans 13 amino acids. The ends were cut back, 3 bases at V and 8 bases at J, with 15 bases in the middle. CDR1 is SGHDT and CDR2 is YYEEEE in the germline V gene. CDR3 sequence: CASSSSDSSKQYF. The CDR3 DNA reads as TGTGCCAGCAGCTCAAGTGACAGCTCGAAGCAGTACTTC. Drawing the rest from reference TRBV5-6 and TRBJ2-7, the complete variable domain is DAGVTQSPTHLIKTRGQQVTLRCSPKSGHDTVSWYQQALGQGPQFIFQYYEEEERQRGNFPDRFSGHQFPNYSSELNVNALLLGDSALYLCASSSSDSSKQYFGPGTRLTVT.

The chain carries TRBV5-8 and TRBJ2-7; tentatively, D is TRBD2 (6 bases). Germline values: CDR1 SGHTS, CDR2 YDEGEE. The CDR3 loop spans 14 amino acids. V was shortened by 0 bases and J by 6 bases, with 13 bases between the two germline ends. As DNA, the CDR3 is TGTGCCAGCAGCTTGGGAGTGGGGGGAGGCGAGCAGTACTTC. It encodes CASSLGVGGGEQYF.

This chain joins TRBV2 and TRBJ2-7; TRBD1 aligns across 8 bases. The V and J ends lost 6 bases and 2 bases, in that order; junction bases with no gene match: 9. This CDR3 comprises 15 residues. Per the germline V gene, CDR1 is SNHLY and CDR2 is FYNNEI. The CDR3 spells CASSGPGQATYEQYF. CDR3 nucleotides: TGTGCCAGCAGCGGACCGGGACAGGCAACCTACGAGCAGTACTTC.

The chain is built from TRBV7-3 and TRBJ2-1; 12 nucleotides match TRBD2. The CDR3 is 16 amino acids. With 3 bases clipped from V and 4 bases from J, the junction kept 4 bases outside the gene matches. The germline V gene has CDR1 SGHTA and CDR2 FQGTGA. The CDR3 sequence is CASSFLTSGSYNEQFF. As DNA, the CDR3 is TGTGCCAGCAGCTTTCTGACTAGCGGGAGTTACAATGAGCAGTTCTTC.

The V call is TRBV7-9, the J call TRBJ2-1; D gene ambiguous. The germline V and J ends were trimmed by 5 bases and 4 bases, with 3 bases remaining between them. CDR3 length: 11 amino acids. CDR1 and CDR2 (germline): SEHNR, FQNEAQ (reference sequence). Written as DNA, the CDR3 is TGTGCCAGCAGCCCATACAATGAGCAGTTCTTC. Translation gives CASSPYNEQFF. The full variable domain, with the rest looked up from reference TRBV7-9 and TRBJ2-1, is DTGVSQNPRHKITKRGQNVTFRCDPISEHNRLYWYRQTLGQGPEFLTYFQNEAQLEKSRLLSDRFSAERPKGSFSTLEIQRTEQGDSAMYLCASSPYNEQFFGPGTRLTVL.

This chain joins TRBV7-6 and TRBJ1-3; 7 nucleotides agree with TRBD1. The V and J ends lost 5 bases and 3 bases, in that order; junction bases with no gene match: 4. The CDR3 loop spans 14 amino acids. Germline V lookup: CDR1 SGHVS, CDR2 FNYEAQ. In DNA, the CDR3 is TGTGCCAGCAGCAACAGGGGTCGTGGAAACACCATATATTTT. Its translation is CASSNRGRGNTIYF.

The V call is TRBV11-1, the J call TRBJ2-1; 10 bases align to TRBD2. Germline lookup yields CDR1 SGHAT and CDR2 FQDESV (reference sequence). The CDR3 spans 15 residues. The trim removed 1 base at V and 7 bases at J, leaving 4 bases unmatched. This CDR3 reads CASSLGLAGENEQFF. CDR3 in DNA: TGTGCCAGCAGCTTAGGGCTAGCGGGAGAGAATGAGCAGTTCTTC.

The chain combines TRBV4-3 with TRBJ2-1; weak D call: TRBD2 (6 bases). Trimming stripped 3 bases from V and 8 bases from J, with 11 bases between. CDR3 length equals 13 residues. The V gene's germline CDR1 is LGHNA and CDR2 YSLEER. CDR3 DNA sequence: TGCGCCAGCAGCCAGCAACTAGCCTATGAGCAGTTCTTC. Residues: CASSQQLAYEQFF.

This chain joins TRBV29-1 and TRBJ2-1; D unresolved. CDR1 is SQVTM, CDR2 ANQGSEA, per germline. The germline V and J ends were trimmed by 1 base and 0 bases, with 7 bases remaining between them. The CDR3 is made up of 14 amino acids. The DNA of the CDR3 is TGCAGCGTTGAAGCCCTGGGCTCCTACAATGAGCAGTTCTTC. It codes for CSVEALGSYNEQFF.

V gene TRBV30 combines with J gene TRBJ1-1; D remains ambiguous. V lost 3 bases and J lost 3, with 5 bases in between. The CDR3 covers 11 residues. Germline CDR1 GTSNPN, CDR2 SVGIG (reference sequence). The CDR3 loop is CAWSGDTEAFF. CDR3 DNA: TGTGCCTGGAGCGGTGACACTGAAGCTTTCTTT.

J is TRBJ1-5 and V is TRBV7-2; D is ambiguous. Germline V gene lookup returns CDR1 SGHTA and CDR2 FQGNSA. Trimming stripped 1 base from V and 1 base from J, with 8 bases between. The CDR3 sequence is 15 residues long. CDR3 protein: CASSLVPGSNQPQHF. The CDR3 DNA reads TGTGCCAGCAGCTTAGTTCCGGGGAGCAATCAGCCCCAGCATTTT.

This clone appeared once. V is TRBV28 and J is TRBJ2-1, with a weak D call TRBD2 (5 bases). Germline V gene lookup returns CDR1 MDHEN and CDR2 SYDVKM. This CDR3 is built from 14 residues. V was cut by 6 bases and J by 1 base, with 10 bases left in between. CDR3 region: CASSGTGSYNEQFF. DNA of the CDR3: TGTGCCAGCAGCGGAACGGGGTCCTACAATGAGCAGTTCTTC. The full variable domain, its missing parts supplied by reference TRBV28 and TRBJ2-1, is DVKVTQSSRYLVKRTGEKVFLECVQDMDHENMFWYRQDPGLGLRLIYFSYDVKMKEKGDIPEGYSVSREKKERFSLILESASTNQTSMYLCASSGTGSYNEQFFGPGTRLTVL.

This clone occurred many times. The chain joins TRBV6-1 to TRBJ1-5, with D possibly matching TRBD1 (6 bases). The V end was cut by 4 bases, the J end by 6 bases, with 10 bases between. Per the germline V gene, CDR1 is MNHNS and CDR2 is SASEGT. This CDR3 has 13 amino acids. CDR3 in amino acids: CASSAGDAQPQHF. The CDR3 DNA sequence: TGTGCCAGCAGTGCAGGGGATGCTCAGCCCCAGCATTTT.

The chain joins TRBV20-1 to TRBJ2-7; 7 nucleotides match TRBD2. The J segment lost 3 bases and the V segment lost 6 bases, leaving 2 bases of the junction unmatched. In germline, CDR1 is DFQATT, CDR2 SNEGSKA (reference sequence). The CDR3 has 11 residues. The CDR3 protein is CSAPSGYEQYF. In nucleotides, the CDR3 is TGCAGTGCCCCTAGCGGCTACGAGCAGTACTTC.

The V and J genes are TRBV15 and TRBJ2-7; perhaps TRBD2 as D (5 bases). This CDR3 region has 15 residues. Germline assignment: CDR1 LNHNV and CDR2 YYDKDF (reference sequence). Trimming left V 0 bases short and J 1 base short, with 10 bases between. The CDR3 nucleotides are TGTGCCACCAGCAGAGATCTCGGGGAATCCTACGAGCAGTACTTC. It codes for CATSRDLGESYEQYF.

This clone appeared once. The V and J genes are TRBV6-1 and TRBJ2-7, with TRBD1 matching 7 bases. This CDR3 has 14 amino acids. CDR1 is MNHNS, CDR2 SASEGT, per germline. The J segment lost 1 base and the V segment lost 1 base, leaving 1 base of the junction unmatched. The DNA of the CDR3 is TGTGCCAGCAGTGAAGGGACAGGATCCTACGAGCAGTACTTC. This encodes CASSEGTGSYEQYF.

This clone was seen a single time. The chain carries TRBV29-1 and TRBJ2-2; TRBD2 might be the D (6 bases). CDR1 and CDR2 from the germline V gene are SQVTM and ANQGSEA. This CDR3 has 13 residues. Trimming shortened V by 2 bases and J by 5 bases, and 9 bases separated the two germline ends. The CDR3 region is CSVERDSTGELFF. CDR3 in DNA: TGCAGCGTTGAAAGGGACTCAACCGGGGAGCTGTTTTTT.

This clone appeared once. The gene calls are TRBV5-6 and TRBJ2-7, with D tentatively TRBD1 (5 bases). Germline V lookup: CDR1 SGHDT, CDR2 YYEEEE. The CDR3 is 14 amino acids. Trimming cost V 4 bases and J 5 bases, with 16 bases left between them. The CDR3 DNA sequence: TGTGCCAGCAGCCCGGCCCCAGGGCCCAACGAGCAGTACTTC. The encoded protein is CASSPAPGPNEQYF.